The rows below give T cell receptor beta chains drawn from one sample of a study of cytomegalovirus exposure and HLA in healthy donors. Profiling relied on immunoSEQ multiplex PCR, and the TCRdb table lists in-frame clones only, not all of them. The sample records about 190,000 clones, 60% to 85% being singletons. Sequenced input: PBMCs. The receptors were sampled from a woman aged 18-30 years in good health and CMV-seronegative. The CDR3 runs from the conserved cysteine through the conserved F or W. The order of the fields is J gene, V gene, D gene, clone size, CDR3 protein, CDR3 DNA. D genes are given only for firm matches. The listing skips clone size in some rows; elsewhere it reads once, few, many or a size class.

TRBJ2-1	TRBV30	TRBD2	-	CACPVAGPSYNEQFF	TGTGCCTGCCCCGTAGCGGGGCCTTCCTACAATGAGCAGTTCTTC
TRBJ1-5	TRBV6-4	TRBD1	once	CASSDSTGTGIDSNQPQHF	TGTGCCAGCAGTGACTCAACCGGGACAGGGATTGATAGCAATCAGCCCCAGCATTTT
TRBJ1-2	TRBV5-6	TRBD1	-	CASSLVRQGARYGYTF	TGTGCCAGCAGCTTGGTACGGCAGGGGGCGAGGTATGGCTACACCTTC
TRBJ2-5	TRBV30	-	-	CAWRGGQLEETQYF	TGTGCCTGGAGGGGGGGACAGCTAGAAGAGACCCAGTACTTC
TRBJ1-1	TRBV5-1	TRBD1	once	CASASQGARTEAFF	TGCGCCAGCGCCTCACAGGGGGCACGCACTGAAGCTTTCTTT
TRBJ2-2	TRBV4-2	TRBD2	once	CASSQGEGLAGAGELFF	TGTGCCAGCAGCCAAGGGGAGGGGCTGGCCGGGGCCGGGGAGCTGTTTTTT
TRBJ2-7	TRBV7-9	TRBD2	-	CASSGGVVAPYEQYF	TGTGCCAGCTCGGGGGGGGTAGTCGCTCCCTACGAGCAGTACTTC
TRBJ1-2	TRBV19	TRBD1	-	CANRGAANYGYTF	TGTGCCAACAGGGGGGCAGCCAACTATGGCTACACCTTC
TRBJ2-3	TRBV2	-	-	CASSVTGPPDTQYF	TGTGCCAGCAGTGTTACAGGGCCCCCAGATACGCAGTATTTT
TRBJ2-1	TRBV5-1	-	-	CASSFGGGLPNEQFF	TGCGCCAGCAGCTTTGGGGGGGGCCTACCCAATGAGCAGTTCTTC
TRBJ2-7	TRBV7-2	TRBD1	-	CASSLTGTGTYEQYF	TGTGCCAGCAGCTTAACAGGGACAGGGACCTACGAGCAGTACTTC
TRBJ1-4	TRBV25-1	TRBD1	-	CASSELGQGASNEKLFF	TGTGCCAGCAGTGAATTGGGACAGGGGGCGTCTAATGAAAAACTGTTTTTT
TRBJ1-5	TRBV28	-	-	CASSAALSGGQPQHF	TGTGCCAGCAGTGCCGCCCTCTCGGGAGGTCAGCCCCAGCATTTT
TRBJ1-5	TRBV28	TRBD1	-	CASSPTGAGVNQPQHF	TGTGCCAGCAGTCCGACAGGGGCTGGGGTCAATCAGCCCCAGCATTTT
TRBJ2-3	TRBV29-1	-	-	CSVLNTGGGTDTQYF	TGCAGCGTCCTGAATACCGGAGGGGGCACAGATACGCAGTATTTT
TRBJ2-7	TRBV7-3	-	-	CASSFTDSPPYEQYF	TGTGCCAGCAGCTTTACGGACAGTCCCCCCTACGAGCAGTACTTC
TRBJ1-1	TRBV5-6	-	-	CASSLVNRRNTEAFF	TGTGCCAGCAGCTTGGTTAATAGGAGGAACACTGAAGCTTTCTTT
TRBJ2-5	TRBV5-6	TRBD2	-	CASSLASGRAGETQYF	TGTGCCAGCAGCTTGGCTAGTGGGAGGGCCGGAGAGACCCAGTACTTC
TRBJ2-1	TRBV9	TRBD2	-	CASSAPRSGGANEQFF	TGTGCCAGCAGCGCCCCGAGGAGCGGGGGGGCGAATGAGCAGTTCTTC
TRBJ2-1	TRBV9	TRBD2	-	CASSETPTSGLEQFF	TGTGCCAGCAGCGAGACGCCGACTAGCGGGCTTGAGCAGTTCTTC
TRBJ1-4	TRBV28	TRBD1	once	CASSSSTGLEEKLFF	TGTGCCAGCAGTTCCTCGACAGGGCTGGAGGAAAAACTGTTTTTT
TRBJ2-7	TRBV28	TRBD1	few	CASTLASATGDEQYF	TGTGCCAGCACCCTCGCGTCCGCAACAGGGGACGAGCAGTACTTC
TRBJ2-1	TRBV19	-	-	CASSVAVSYNEQFF	TGTGCCAGTAGTGTCGCGGTGTCCTACAATGAGCAGTTCTTC
TRBJ2-7	TRBV5-8	-	-	CASGRTGYEQYF	TGTGCCAGCGGGAGGACAGGCTACGAGCAGTACTTC
TRBJ1-5	TRBV28	-	-	CASSEQGNEPQHF	TGTGCCAGCAGTGAACAGGGTAATGAGCCCCAGCATTTT
TRBJ1-1	TRBV5-7	TRBD1	-	CASRKQGSGTEAFF	TGTGCCAGCAGAAAACAGGGGTCGGGCACTGAAGCTTTCTTT
TRBJ2-7	TRBV29-1	TRBD1	-	CSVEGTGAFEQYF	TGCAGCGTTGAAGGGACAGGGGCTTTCGAGCAGTACTTC
TRBJ1-4	TRBV28	TRBD1	-	CASSSIDRVREKLFF	TGTGCCAGCAGTTCCATAGACAGGGTGCGGGAAAAACTGTTTTTT
TRBJ1-2	TRBV28	TRBD1	-	CASSFQRQGGKLGYTF	TGTGCCAGCAGTTTTCAAAGACAGGGGGGAAAGCTTGGCTACACCTTC
TRBJ1-1	TRBV28	TRBD1	-	CASKAGGFLITEAFF	TGTGCCAGCAAGGCAGGGGGATTTTTAATTACTGAAGCTTTCTTT
TRBJ1-5	TRBV6-4	-	-	CASSNPQGWTQHF	TGTGCCAGCAGTAATCCCCAGGGGTGGACCCAGCATTTT
TRBJ1-1	TRBV2	-	-	CASSGGAYEGGTEAFF	TGTGCCAGCAGCGGTGGGGCATACGAAGGTGGCACTGAAGCTTTCTTT
TRBJ2-7	TRBV18	TRBD1	once	CASSPPSGQTYEQYF	TGTGCCAGCTCACCACCGTCGGGACAGACCTACGAGCAGTACTTC
TRBJ2-2	TRBV4-2	TRBD2	-	CASSQGWGGRTGELFF	TGTGCCAGCAGCCAAGGGTGGGGGGGTCGAACCGGGGAGCTGTTTTTT
TRBJ2-5	TRBV7-3	TRBD1	-	CASSLIPGGQETQYF	TGTGCCAGCAGCTTAATTCCAGGGGGTCAAGAGACCCAGTACTTC
TRBJ2-7	TRBV4-1	TRBD1	once	CASSQGQGSYEQYF	TGCGCCAGCAGCCAGGGACAGGGGTCCTACGAGCAGTACTTC
TRBJ2-7	TRBV6-5	-	-	CASSQASGVAYEQYF	TGTGCCAGCAGCCAAGCGTCAGGGGTTGCCTACGAGCAGTACTTC
TRBJ1-5	TRBV7-2	-	-	CASSLHQVNQPQHF	TGTGCCAGCAGCTTACATCAGGTCAATCAGCCCCAGCATTTT
TRBJ1-6	TRBV7-8	-	-	CASSLVGLEDRRNNSPLHF	TGTGCCAGCAGCTTAGTGGGATTGGAGGACCGAAGGAATAATTCACCCCTCCACTTT
TRBJ1-5	TRBV7-9	-	few	CASSSNGNLRNQPQHF	TGTGCCAGCAGCTCCAACGGGAACCTTCGCAATCAGCCCCAGCATTTT
TRBJ2-7	TRBV28	TRBD1	-	CASTLRGQAYEQYF	TGTGCCAGCACCCTAAGGGGACAGGCATACGAGCAGTACTTC
TRBJ1-1	TRBV29-1	-	-	CSVERGFGTEAFF	TGCAGCGTTGAAAGAGGGTTTGGTACTGAAGCTTTCTTT
TRBJ1-1	TRBV7-9	-	few	CASSDRDNTEAFF	TGTGCCAGCAGTGATCGCGATAACACTGAAGCTTTCTTT